This T cell receptor beta chain was recovered during a study of blood T cell repertoires in COVID-19. Study at large: Donors in the United States, Italy and Spain gave samples during acute or convalescent COVID-19. PBMCs, B-cell-depleted T cells, or T cells provided the cDNA or gDNA that made up the material.

Original handling: Quantification of nucleated cells was approximated via reference gene primer amplification. Profiling relied on immunoSEQ multiplex PCR, and the TCRdb table lists in-frame clones only, not all of them. V and J calls and clone size are copied from that table; D and trimming were computed from the DNA. The profile shows tens of thousands of clones, roughly 86% of them singletons. The sequenced material came from peripheral blood. This sequence originates from a man in his 60s with active or convalescent COVID-19.

CDR3 residues: CASSLAGGNEQFF. In nucleotides, the CDR3 is TGTGCCAGCAGCTTAGCAGGGGGCAATGAGCAGTTCTTC. The chain is built from TRBV7-9 and TRBJ2-1; tentative D call: TRBD1 (6 bases). CDR1 SEHNR and CDR2 FQNEAQ come from the germline V gene (reference sequence). V lost 0 bases and J lost 6, with 6 bases in between. The CDR3 runs 13 residues. Supplemented by reference TRBV7-9 and TRBJ2-1, the full variable domain reads DTGVSQNPRHKITKRGQNVTFRCDPISEHNRLYWYRQTLGQGPEFLTYFQNEAQLEKSRLLSDRFSAERPKGSFSTLEIQRTEQGDSAMYLCASSLAGGNEQFFGPGTRLTVL.